A selection of T cell receptor beta chains follows, all from one sample in a study of early T cells in non-severe SARS-CoV-2 infection. TCRdb redid the calling of the 5' RACE reads with MiXCR, one entry per CDR3 protein. The sample holds 88,000 or so distinct CDR3 sequences, just under 15% seen once. The sequenced material came from whole blood. The origin of the receptors is an adult who was a healthcare worker with PCR-confirmed SARS-CoV-2 infection or an uninfected control (not recorded which). Each CDR3 is given with its conserved first and last residue. Fields, in order: D gene, clone size, V gene, J gene, CDR3 protein, CDR3 DNA. The D gene is left open where the match is weak. Only some rows state a clone size, as once, few, many or a class for expanded clones.

.	.	TRBV20-1	TRBJ2-7	CSAPRRVSSYEQYF	TGCAGTGCCCCGAGAAGGGTTAGCTCCTACGAGCAGTACTTC
.	.	TRBV28	TRBJ1-1	CASSLGFSEAFF	TGTGCCAGCAGTCTAGGGTTCTCTGAAGCTTTCTTT
TRBD1	.	TRBV6-1	TRBJ1-4	CASSSRPGQGKEKLFF	TGTGCCAGCAGCAGCAGACCGGGACAGGGGAAAGAAAAACTGTTTTTT
.	many	TRBV20-1	TRBJ2-3	CSAVGRADTQYF	TGCAGTGCGGTAGGGCGCGCAGATACGCAGTATTTT
.	.	TRBV10-3	TRBJ1-1	CAIQAERGTEAFF	TGTGCCATCCAGGCGGAGAGGGGCACTGAAGCTTTCTTT
.	few	TRBV28	TRBJ1-6	CASSLQGRESPLHF	TGTGCCAGCAGTTTACAGGGGAGAGAATCACCCCTCCACTTT
.	once	TRBV5-4	TRBJ2-7	CASSLAAEQGLYEQYF	TGTGCCAGCAGCTTGGCGGCAGAGCAGGGGCTCTACGAGCAGTACTTC
.	few	TRBV28	TRBJ2-5	CASSLSQHQETQYF	TGTGCCAGCAGTTTATCGCAGCACCAAGAGACCCAGTACTTC
TRBD2	few	TRBV3-1	TRBJ2-7	CASGLAHEQYF	TGTGCCAGCGGACTAGCCCACGAGCAGTACTTC
.	many	TRBV20-1	TRBJ2-4	CSASEGENIQYF	TGCAGTGCTAGCGAGGGGGAAAACATTCAGTACTTC
TRBD1	.	TRBV6-6	TRBJ2-7	CASSSNAGTGSYEQYF	TGTGCCAGCAGTTCTAACGCCGGGACAGGGTCATACGAGCAGTACTTC
.	many	TRBV20-1	TRBJ2-7	CSARSGHEQYF	TGCAGTGCTAGGTCTGGGCACGAGCAGTACTTC
TRBD1	few	TRBV10-2	TRBJ1-2	CATLTGGGYTF	TGCGCCACCCTTACAGGGGGTGGCTACACCTTC
.	few	TRBV29-1	TRBJ2-1	CSVSSGKRNEQFF	TGCAGCGTTTCTTCCGGGAAACGGAATGAGCAGTTCTTC
.	few	TRBV18	TRBJ1-5	CASSPKEGNQPQHF	TGTGCCAGCTCACCAAAAGAGGGTAATCAGCCCCAGCATTTT
.	few	TRBV21-1	TRBJ2-7	CASSTRTSGAQTTYEQYF	TGTGCCAGCAGCACCCGGACTAGCGGGGCCCAAACGACCTACGAGCAGTACTTC
TRBD2	many	TRBV14	TRBJ2-3	CASSPTQGLYTDTQYF	TGTGCCAGCAGCCCGACCCAGGGACTATACACAGATACGCAGTATTTT
TRBD1	.	TRBV28	TRBJ2-7	CASRQGADSVEQYF	TGTGCCAGCAGACAGGGGGCGGACTCGGTAGAGCAGTACTTC
TRBD2	many	TRBV11-2	TRBJ2-7	CASSFKAGLFYEQYF	TGTGCCAGCAGCTTTAAGGCGGGACTATTCTACGAGCAGTACTTC
TRBD1	many	TRBV28	TRBJ1-3	CASNRGRNTIYF	TGTGCCAGTAACAGGGGAAGAAACACCATATATTTT
TRBD2	few	TRBV7-2	TRBJ2-1	CASSLGLAENNEQFF	TGTGCCAGCAGCTTGGGACTAGCGGAGAACAATGAGCAGTTCTTC
.	many	TRBV4-3	TRBJ1-2	CASSQDRRKRGYGYTF	TGCGCCAGCAGCCAAGACCGACGGAAACGGGGCTATGGCTACACCTTC
.	once	TRBV7-9	TRBJ2-1	CASSPEGGYNEQFF	TGTGCCAGCAGCCCCGAGGGGGGCTACAATGAGCAGTTCTTC
.	many	TRBV30	TRBJ1-3	CAWSVPNTIYF	TGTGCCTGGAGTGTACCAAACACCATATATTTT
.	.	TRBV9	TRBJ2-2	CASSGRGTNTGELFF	TGTGCCAGCAGCGGCAGGGGCACTAACACCGGGGAGCTGTTTTTT
.	many	TRBV12-3/TRBV12-4	TRBJ2-3	CASSFWGGSTDTQYF	TGTGCCAGCAGTTTTTGGGGCGGGAGCACAGATACGCAGTATTTT
.	few	TRBV20-1	TRBJ1-5	CSARDGGPGPGDQPQHF	TGCAGTGCTAGAGATGGCGGACCGGGCCCCGGAGATCAGCCCCAGCATTTT
.	.	TRBV3-1	TRBJ2-7	CASSQTPSSRSYEQYF	TGTGCCAGCAGCCAGACTCCTAGCTCCCGCTCCTACGAGCAGTACTTC
TRBD2	.	TRBV20-1	TRBJ2-4	CSARDGTSGFAKNIQYF	TGCAGTGCTAGAGACGGGACTAGCGGATTTGCCAAAAACATTCAGTACTTC
.	few	TRBV12-3/TRBV12-4	TRBJ2-7	CASSPTRRSNYHGQYF	TGTGCCAGCAGCCCCACGAGGCGGTCAAACTATCACGGGCAGTACTTC
TRBD2	few	TRBV7-9	TRBJ2-1	CASSLGPLLAGYSSSYNEQFF	TGTGCCAGCAGCTTAGGTCCCCTACTAGCGGGTTACTCAAGCTCCTACAATGAGCAGTTCTTC
.	few	TRBV18	TRBJ1-2	CASSPSGARNYGYTF	TGTGCCAGCTCACCCTCCGGGGCTCGAAACTATGGCTACACCTTC
TRBD1	few	TRBV6-5	TRBJ1-4	CASSHRDRAEKLFF	TGTGCCAGCAGCCACCGGGACAGGGCTGAAAAACTGTTTTTT
.	many	TRBV5-5	TRBJ1-1	CASSLWSGGTEAFF	TGTGCCAGCAGCTTATGGTCCGGGGGGACTGAAGCTTTCTTT
.	many	TRBV6-6	TRBJ1-1	CASRAGTRAEAFF	TGTGCCAGCAGGGCCGGGACACGAGCTGAAGCTTTCTTT
.	many	TRBV9	TRBJ1-1	CASSVQTYTEAFF	TGTGCCAGCAGCGTCCAGACCTACACTGAAGCTTTCTTT
TRBD2	.	TRBV2	TRBJ2-1	CARNRAAGAGEQFF	TGTGCCCGAAATAGAGCAGCGGGAGCGGGTGAGCAGTTCTTC
TRBD1	few	TRBV7-9	TRBJ2-7	CASSGTGPYEQYF	TGTGCCAGCAGCGGGACAGGGCCCTACGAGCAGTACTTC
.	few	TRBV7-9	TRBJ2-5	CASSFSLGSPGAETQYF	TGTGCCAGCAGCTTTTCTCTTGGTAGCCCAGGGGCTGAGACCCAGTACTTC
.	.	TRBV7-6	TRBJ1-4	CASGDLTEKLFF	TGTGCCAGCGGGGATCTGACTGAAAAACTGTTTTTT
.	many	TRBV7-6	TRBJ1-4	CASSLRPDEKLFF	TGTGCCAGCAGCTTAAGGCCTGATGAAAAACTGTTTTTT
.	.	TRBV19	TRBJ2-7	CASSIESGTYEQYF	TGTGCCAGTAGTATAGAGAGCGGAACCTACGAGCAGTACTTC
.	.	TRBV5-4	TRBJ2-1	CASSLPRGNEQFF	TGTGCCAGCAGCCTCCCTCGGGGGAATGAGCAGTTCTTC
.	.	TRBV27	TRBJ2-4	CASSLRWQGSLSAKNIQYF	TGTGCCAGCAGTTTAAGGTGGCAGGGGTCCCTCTCAGCCAAAAACATTCAGTACTTC
.	.	TRBV4-1	TRBJ2-4	CASSQAGDIQYF	TGCGCCAGCAGCCAAGCGGGGGACATTCAGTACTTC
.	many	TRBV5-1	TRBJ1-2	CASSLGPTDTTGYTF	TGCGCCAGCAGCTTGGGCCCGACCGACACAACCGGCTACACCTTC
TRBD2	.	TRBV6-5	TRBJ2-7	CASSPAGTSGRGEQYF	TGTGCCAGCAGCCCCGCCGGGACTAGCGGTCGAGGGGAGCAGTACTTC
.	.	TRBV20-1	TRBJ2-7	CSAESVPRSYEQYF	TGCAGTGCTGAAAGCGTACCTCGCTCCTACGAGCAGTACTTC